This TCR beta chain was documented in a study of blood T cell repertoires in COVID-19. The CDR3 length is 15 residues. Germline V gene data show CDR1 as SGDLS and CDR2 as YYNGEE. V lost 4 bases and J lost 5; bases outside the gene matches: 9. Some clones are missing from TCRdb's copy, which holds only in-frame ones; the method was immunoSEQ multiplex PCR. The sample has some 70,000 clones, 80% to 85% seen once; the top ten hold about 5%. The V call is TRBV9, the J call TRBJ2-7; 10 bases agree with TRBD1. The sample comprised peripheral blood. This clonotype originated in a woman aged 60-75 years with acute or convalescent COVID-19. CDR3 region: CASSPRDRGINEQYF. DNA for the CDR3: TGTGCCAGCAGCCCCCGGGACAGGGGTATCAACGAGCAGTACTTC.